This TCR beta chain appears in the sequencing data of a study of spatial heterogeneity in lung cancer. Time point reported: blood at routine non-recurrence follow-up after resection. Per germline, CDR1 MDHEN and CDR2 SYDVKM. Counting both end residues, the CDR3 totals 11 amino acids. As to this clonotype: One base away lies a much larger clone, so this may be a sequencing read error. It is likely a read error, because the conserved phenylalanine at the end of the CDR3 is missing. The DNA is omitted, as the CDR3 cannot be located on it reliably, and the CDR3 follows TCRdb's listing.

In TCRdb, the 5' RACE reads were re-called with MiXCR into one record per CDR3 protein. The sample lists 85,000 to 100,000 distinct CDR3 sequences; approximately 19% were seen once. This TCR was sampled from a male donor with early-stage non-small cell lung cancer. This specimen was PBMCs, taken at follow-up. This rearrangement joins TRBV28 to TRBJ2-3; the table calls TRBD1, which could not be checked here. Here the CDR3 reads CASSLTRRLYL.